Below, 24 T cell receptor beta chains from the same sample are listed, as sequenced in a study of identical twins. Each CDR3 protein is one row after TCRdb ran MiXCR on the 5' RACE reads. Of roughly 490,000 distinct CDR3 sequences listed, over 11% are singletons. These data were also filed under a second study, of yellow fever vaccine responses in identical twins.

Sequences were obtained from CD4+ T cells sorted from blood. The receptors here all came from a woman aged 18-29 years in good health.

The chain joins TRBV5-1 to TRBJ2-1, with D perhaps TRBD1 (6 bases). Per the germline V gene, CDR1 is SGHRS and CDR2 is YFSETQ. The ends were cut back, 0 bases at V and 4 bases at J, with 11 bases in the middle. The CDR3 spans 15 residues. The CDR3 region has the DNA TGCGCCAGCAGCTTGGCCGTAGGACAGTACAATGAGCAGTTCTTC. Its translation is CASSLAVGQYNEQFF.

This clonotype has a count of ten or more. The V gene is TRBV3-1, the J gene TRBJ2-4, with D possibly TRBD1 on 6 matching bases. The CDR3 runs 12 residues. The ends were cut back, 4 bases at V and 13 bases at J, with 14 bases in the middle. Germline CDR1 LGHDT, CDR2 YNNKEL (reference sequence). The CDR3 coding sequence is TGTGCCAGCAGCCTCTTACGACAGGAGCAGTACTTC. Residues: CASSLLRQEQYF.

The table lists this clonotype with a few counts. The chain recombines TRBV6-2 or TRBV6-3 with TRBJ2-1; 9 nucleotides align to TRBD2. The CDR3 is made up of 17 amino acids. V shed 5 bases and J 0 bases; nucleotides not matched to a gene: 8. Germline loops: CDR1 MNHEY, CDR2 SVGEGT. CDR3 residues: CASSDPTLAGSYNEQFF. Written as DNA, the CDR3 is TGTGCCAGCAGTGACCCCACACTAGCGGGCTCCTACAATGAGCAGTTCTTC.

The chain is built from TRBV19 and TRBJ2-7; D uncertain. The CDR3 extends over 12 amino acids. Germline V gives CDR1 LNHDA, CDR2 SQIVND (reference sequence). Trimming left V 3 bases short and J 2 bases short, with 5 bases between. The CDR3 sequence is CASSMGPYEQYF. DNA of the CDR3: TGTGCCAGTAGTATGGGCCCCTACGAGCAGTACTTC.

The chain has TRBV5-1 and TRBJ2-5; tentatively, D is TRBD2 (6 bases). The CDR3 contains 16 residues. Germline V gene lookup returns CDR1 SGHRS and CDR2 YFSETQ. Trimming removed 0 bases from V and 1 base from J, with 13 bases in between. In nucleotides, the CDR3 is TGCGCCAGCAGCTTGGGTCTAGCGTCAATCCAAGAGACCCAGTACTTC. Translating it yields CASSLGLASIQETQYF.

V and J are TRBV5-6 and TRBJ2-1, with TRBD2 as a possible D gene (7 bases). CDR1 is SGHDT and CDR2 is YYEEEE in the germline V gene. V was trimmed by 1 base and J by 10 bases, leaving 18 bases between them. The CDR3 covers 15 residues. The CDR3 here is CASSLPSRGGFEQFF. CDR3 coding DNA: TGTGCCAGCAGCTTGCCGTCTAGGGGGGGCTTCGAGCAGTTCTTC.

The chain links TRBV25-1 to TRBJ1-3; D perhaps matches TRBD1 (5 bases). V was pared by 6 bases and J by 0 bases, with 18 bases between. Germline V CDR1 and CDR2: MGHDK, SYGVNS. CDR3 length: 17 residues. The CDR3 loop reads CASSPPTSGVSGNTIYF. The CDR3, as DNA: TGTGCCAGCAGCCCCCCCACATCGGGGGTCTCTGGAAACACCATATATTTT.

This clonotype showed up many times. V usage is TRBV10-3 and J usage is TRBJ1-1; D uncertain. This CDR3 comprises 11 residues. Germline lookup yields CDR1 ENHRY and CDR2 SYGVKD. Trimming removed 8 bases at V and 1 base at J, with 5 bases between. The CDR3 DNA reads TGTGCCATCGGTTCGAACACTGAAGCTTTCTTT. This translates into CAIGSNTEAFF.

J is TRBJ2-7 and V is TRBV3-1; D is unresolved. Deletions cut 6 bases from V and 5 bases from J, with 8 bases between. The CDR3 has 11 residues. Germline lookup yields CDR1 LGHDT and CDR2 YNNKEL (reference sequence). DNA of the CDR3: TGTGCCAGCAGTCGAAACCACGAGCAGTACTTC. Translated: CASSRNHEQYF.

This clonotype has more than one count but fewer than ten. This rearrangement joins TRBV12-3 or TRBV12-4 to TRBJ2-1, with 11 bases aligning to TRBD2. The CDR3 covers 16 residues. Germline trimming cut 8 bases from V and 0 bases from J; bases unmatched to any gene: 6. The CDR3 here is CASGPGTSGSYNEQFF. CDR3 sequence (DNA): TGTGCCAGCGGTCCCGGGACTAGCGGCTCCTACAATGAGCAGTTCTTC.

The rearrangement uses TRBV2 and TRBJ2-1; TRBD1 matches at 8 bases. V shed 6 bases, J shed 3 bases, and the junction held 7 bases outside the gene matches. This CDR3 is 15 amino acids long. Germline V gives CDR1 SNHLY, CDR2 FYNNEI. CDR3 DNA sequence: TGTGCCAGCAGGGCGGGACAGGAGATCTACAATGAGCAGTTCTTC. Translation: CASRAGQEIYNEQFF.

The chain joins TRBV4-1 to TRBJ1-6; D is ambiguous. The germline V gene has CDR1 MGHRA and CDR2 YSYEKL. This CDR3 has 15 residues. Trimming stripped 2 bases from V and 2 bases from J, with 7 bases between. This CDR3 reads CASSQSHAYNSPLHF. The CDR3 DNA follows: TGCGCCAGCAGCCAATCGCACGCCTATAATTCACCCCTCCACTTT.

This clonotype was seen only a few times. This sequence joins TRBV5-1 and TRBJ2-3; TRBD1 might be the D (5 bases). The CDR3 is 11 amino acids. V lost 7 bases and J 2 bases, leaving 5 bases between the germline ends. Germline-derived CDR1 and CDR2 are SGHRS and YFSETQ. CDR3 DNA sequence: TGCGCCAGCGGACACACAGATACGCAGTATTTT. Translated: CASGHTDTQYF. The full variable domain, in which reference TRBV5-1 and TRBJ2-3 provide the parts outside the CDR3, is KAGVTQTPRYLIKTRGQQVTLSCSPISGHRSVSWYQQTPGQGLQFLFEYFSETQRNKGNFPGRFSGRQFSNSRSEMNVSTLELGDSALYLCASGHTDTQYFGPGTRLTVL.

This clonotype was detected a few times. The rearrangement uses TRBV6-5 and TRBJ2-2, with 12 bases identical to TRBD2. The CDR3 spans 17 residues. The germline gives CDR1 MNHEY, CDR2 SVGAGI. The ends lost 0 bases at V and 3 bases at J; junction bases unmatched: 2. The CDR3 region is CASSYSGLAGHTGELFF. In DNA, the CDR3 is TGTGCCAGCAGTTACTCAGGACTAGCGGGACACACCGGGGAGCTGTTTTTT.

CDR3 DNA: TGTGCCAGTAGCCGCGTAGGGGACTCCTACGAGCAGTACTTC. It encodes CASSRVGDSYEQYF. The chain uses TRBV19 and TRBJ2-7; the D gene is possibly TRBD1 (5 bases). Germline CDR1 reads LNHDA; CDR2 reads SQIVND (reference sequence). This CDR3 contains 14 residues. V was trimmed by 6 bases and J by 0 bases, leaving 12 bases between them.

The rearrangement joins TRBV29-1 to TRBJ2-5, with 11 positions matching TRBD1. CDR1 is SQVTM and CDR2 is ANQGSEA in the germline V gene. Trimming removed 3 bases from V and 7 bases from J; junction bases left unmatched: 10. The CDR3 consists of 15 residues. DNA of the CDR3: TGCAGCGTTGAGACAAGGGACAGGGGGTATCGGACCCAGTACTTC. Amino acids: CSVETRDRGYRTQYF.

A few counts support this clonotype. The rearrangement joins TRBV6-6 to TRBJ2-2; TRBD1 might be the D (6 bases). There are 13 residues in the CDR3. CDR1 and CDR2 from the germline V gene are MNHNY and SVGAGI (reference sequence). Between the trimmed V and J ends, which lost 7 bases and 5 bases, there was a span of 11 bases. The CDR3 spells CASKVTGTGELFF. The CDR3 DNA follows: TGTGCCAGCAAGGTGACAGGTACCGGGGAGCTGTTTTTT.

This clonotype was detected only a few times. This rearrangement joins TRBV28 to TRBJ2-3; the D gene is possibly TRBD1 (7 bases). Germline assignment: CDR1 MDHEN and CDR2 SYDVKM. This CDR3 comprises 15 residues. V lost 6 bases and J 3 bases, leaving 16 bases between the germline ends. CDR3 in amino acids: CASSPSGGWTDTQYF. The DNA of the CDR3 is TGTGCCAGCAGCCCCTCAGGGGGGTGGACAGATACGCAGTATTTT.

This clonotype was recorded at least ten times. This chain joins TRBV5-6 and TRBJ2-1; 9 bases fit TRBD1. CDR3 length: 13 residues. Germline values: CDR1 SGHDT, CDR2 YYEEEE. V shed 5 bases and J 9 bases; nucleotides not matched to a gene: 6. The CDR3 loop reads CASRGDRASEQFF. The CDR3 DNA sequence: TGTGCCAGCAGGGGGGACAGGGCTAGTGAGCAGTTCTTC.

In nucleotides, the CDR3 is TGTGCCAGCAGCCGTGGAGCCGGGACAGGGGTGGGCGAGCAGTACTTC. This translates into CASSRGAGTGVGEQYF. This chain joins TRBV3-1 and TRBJ2-7, with 10 bases fitting TRBD1. CDR3 length: 16 amino acids. Trimming took 4 bases from V and 6 from J; bases not matched to a gene: 12. The germline gives CDR1 LGHDT, CDR2 YNNKEL (reference sequence).

This sequence joins TRBV7-6 and TRBJ2-2; the D gene is possibly TRBD1 (5 bases). The CDR3 loop spans 15 amino acids. V was clipped by 10 bases and J by 5 bases, with 20 bases between them. CDR1 SGHVS and CDR2 FNYEAQ come from the germline V gene. For the CDR3, the DNA is TGTGCCAAACCGCGCGTTGGGGCCAGGACCGGGGAGCTGTTTTTT. This translates into CAKPRVGARTGELFF.

This clonotype was observed at least ten times. This sequence joins TRBV5-1 and TRBJ1-4, with no clear D. This CDR3 has 15 amino acids. The germline CDR1 and CDR2 sequences are SGHRS and YFSETQ. Trimming pared 6 bases from V and 7 bases from J, leaving 19 bases between. This CDR3 reads CASKNNGFDREKLFF. The CDR3 DNA reads as TGCGCCAGCAAAAATAACGGGTTTGATCGTGAAAAACTGTTTTTT. The full variable domain, its missing parts supplied by reference TRBV5-1 and TRBJ1-4, is KAGVTQTPRYLIKTRGQQVTLSCSPISGHRSVSWYQQTPGQGLQFLFEYFSETQRNKGNFPGRFSGRQFSNSRSEMNVSTLELGDSALYLCASKNNGFDREKLFFGSGTQLSVL.

Many counts were recorded for this clonotype. The genes are TRBV5-1 and TRBJ2-4; the D is unclear. This CDR3 region has 12 residues. CDR1 and CDR2 from the germline V gene are SGHRS and YFSETQ. Trimming took off 4 bases at V and 13 bases at J, with 15 bases between the two ends. CDR3 sequence (DNA): TGCGCCAGCAGCCTGGAAGGGTGGGCGCAGTACTTC. This sequence encodes CASSLEGWAQYF.

This chain joins TRBV3-1 and TRBJ2-1; 10 nucleotides agree with TRBD1. The CDR3 consists of 15 residues. After removal of 4 bases from V and 9 bases from J, the junction contained 9 bases not matched to a gene. Germline V lookup: CDR1 LGHDT, CDR2 YNNKEL (reference sequence). As DNA, the CDR3 is TGTGCCAGCAGCCCGCGGGACAGGGGACGGGGTGAGCAGTTCTTC. This gives the protein CASSPRDRGRGEQFF.